Described below is a single T cell receptor beta chain sequence and its context. Its target is unknown. J was trimmed by 6 bases and V by 1 base; bases with no gene match: 7. CDR1 and CDR2 (germline): MNHEY, SMNVEV (reference sequence). The CDR3 contains 15 residues. This sample is drawn from a study of cytomegalovirus exposure and HLA in healthy donors. Regarding the study as a whole: The authors listed 150 to 200 TCR beta chains as cytomegalovirus-associated.

The data were produced by immunoSEQ multiplex PCR, yet TCRdb's version contains in-frame clones alone and is incomplete. Among about 130,000 clones, roughly nine tenths were seen once, and the ten largest hold about 3.7%. The clonotype was recovered from a man aged 25-40 years in good health and CMV-seronegative. V is TRBV27 and J is TRBJ1-2; 8 positions match TRBD1. The sequenced sample was PBMCs. The CDR3 DNA reads TGTGCCAGCAGTTTATGGGCAGGGGGCAGGGATGGCTACACCTTC. Protein product: CASSLWAGGRDGYTF.